The source of this T cell receptor beta chain is a study of T cells in Graves' hyperthyroidism and ophthalmopathy. Findings and limits, study-wide: By a 13 V-J model, ophthalmopathy was set apart from stable hyperthyroidism.

Amplification of TCR beta CDR3 regions was performed using RNA transcripts as template. Initially, a first-round RT-PCR of the TCR CDR3 employed the HTBI primer set. TCRdb re-called the multiplex PCR reads through MiXCR, storing one row per CDR3 protein. The data contain hundreds of thousands of distinct CDR3 sequences, around 15% of them seen just once; the ten biggest clones take up 3.8%. The CDR3 contains 15 residues. Germline CDR1 and CDR2: SGHTA and FQGTGA. Between the trimmed V and J ends, which lost 1 base and 8 bases, there was a span of 12 bases. Diagnoses were made from clinical symptoms, serum measures (thyroxine and TRAb), thyroid ultrasound and orbital computed tomography. This clonotype occurred a few times. Its antigen is undetermined.

The rearrangement links TRBV7-3 to TRBJ1-6; D is undetermined. The receptor's source is a woman under 40 with Graves' hyperthyroidism. What was sequenced was blood. CDR3 sequence: CASSLNPGPYSPLHF. The DNA for the CDR3 is TGTGCCAGCAGCTTAAACCCGGGTCCTTATTCACCCCTCCACTTT.